The rows below give T cell receptor beta chains drawn from one sample of a study of spatial heterogeneity in lung cancer. TCRdb re-analysed the 5' RACE reads in MiXCR, keeping a single row per CDR3 protein. The table records fewer than 20,000 distinct CDR3 sequences, about 8.9% of them present only once. The specimen comprised PBMCs, sampled at follow-up. These receptor sequences come from a male donor with early-stage non-small cell lung cancer. Both conserved end residues are part of each CDR3. D genes are given only for firm matches. A clone size is listed for some rows: how often the clone was seen (once, few, many), or a class if it is expanded.

TRBJ2-3	TRBV2	-	-	CASSVPGVPTDTQYF	TGTGCCAGCAGTGTACCGGGAGTTCCCACAGATACGCAGTATTTT
TRBJ2-7	TRBV27	many	TRBD2	CASRLSGGSSYEQYF	TGTGCCAGCAGACTTAGCGGGGGGAGCTCCTACGAGCAGTACTTC
TRBJ1-2	TRBV12-3/TRBV12-4	many	-	CASSFLGRYYGYTF	TGTGCCAGCAGTTTCCTGGGCCGTTACTATGGCTACACCTTC
TRBJ2-3	TRBV6-4	many	TRBD1	CASSDSAGGSPDTQYF	TGTGCCAGCAGTGACTCGGCAGGGGGCAGTCCAGATACGCAGTATTTT
TRBJ2-5	TRBV4-3	many	-	CASSQGPGKTETQYF	TGCGCCAGCAGCCAAGGACCAGGCAAAACGGAGACCCAGTACTTC
TRBJ2-3	TRBV6-2/TRBV6-3	many	TRBD2	CASSYAPLAGEPDTQYF	TGTGCCAGCAGTTACGCCCCACTAGCGGGGGAACCAGATACGCAGTATTTT
TRBJ1-1	TRBV6-2/TRBV6-3	many	-	CASSYRTANTEAFF	TGTGCCAGCAGTTATAGGACGGCGAACACTGAAGCTTTCTTT
TRBJ2-1	TRBV19	many	TRBD2	CASTNPALASEQFF	TGTGCCAGTACCAACCCTGCACTAGCGAGTGAGCAGTTCTTC
TRBJ1-4	TRBV18	medium-sized	-	CASSSNAVPGEKLFF	TGTGCCAGCTCATCAAACGCCGTTCCGGGGGAAAAACTGTTTTTT
TRBJ2-7	TRBV2	many	-	CASKNQGEYEQYF	TGTGCCAGCAAGAACCAAGGGGAGTACGAGCAGTACTTC
TRBJ2-5	TRBV10-1	many	TRBD2	CASSPSGRRETQYF	TGCGCCAGCAGCCCTAGCGGGAGAAGAGAGACCCAGTACTTC
TRBJ2-2	TRBV11-2	many	TRBD1	CASSLRTGRGTGELFF	TGTGCCAGCAGCTTAAGGACAGGGCGGGGTACCGGGGAGCTGTTTTTT
TRBJ1-6	TRBV7-2	few	-	CASSLGLGNSPLHF	TGTGCCAGCAGCTTAGGGTTGGGAAATTCACCCCTCCACTTT
TRBJ2-7	TRBV28	many	TRBD1	CASSWGQAYEQYF	TGTGCCAGCAGTTGGGGACAGGCCTACGAGCAGTACTTC
TRBJ2-7	TRBV29-1	many	-	CSVEGGEFYEQYF	TGCAGCGTGGAGGGGGGCGAGTTTTACGAGCAGTACTTC
TRBJ2-5	TRBV13	-	TRBD2	CASNTSSGLAVQETQYF	TGTGCCAGCAACACGTCTTCGGGACTAGCGGTCCAAGAGACCCAGTACTTC
TRBJ1-2	TRBV11-2	-	-	CTSSLETGYGYTF	TGTACCAGCAGCTTAGAAACCGGCTATGGCTACACCTTC
TRBJ1-6	TRBV2	many	TRBD1	CASSLDRLGSPLHF	TGTGCCAGCAGTTTGGACAGGTTGGGTTCACCCCTCCACTTT
TRBJ2-5	TRBV3-1	many	-	CASSLTGRTQETQYF	TGTGCCAGCAGCCTTACGGGAAGAACCCAAGAGACCCAGTACTTC